This T cell receptor (beta chain) was observed in a study of cytomegalovirus exposure and HLA in healthy donors. General study findings and limits: Some V segments could not be told apart, so they were left out, TRBV6-2 and TRBV6-3 among them.

Primers: 60 Vbeta forward and 13 Jbeta reverse. Measured with immunoSEQ multiplex PCR; TCRdb has only the in-frame clones, and not every one. The table includes 150,000 to 200,000 clones, roughly four fifths detected once. Notes on this clone: The antigen remains undetermined.

CDR1 is SGDLS, CDR2 YYNGEE, per germline. The CDR3 is 18 residues long. V was clipped by 4 bases and J by 4 bases; unmatched bases: 17. The specimen was PBMCs. The clonotype comes from a woman aged 45-65 years in good health and CMV-seronegative. The chain has TRBV9 and TRBJ2-1, with 7 nucleotides matching TRBD1. CDR3 bases: TGTGCCAGCAGCAAATCCACCGGACAGGCGGCCCGGTACAATGAGCAGTTCTTC. This translates into CASSKSTGQAARYNEQFF. The whole variable domain, remainder taken from reference TRBV9 and TRBJ2-1, is DSGVTQTPKHLITATGQRVTLRCSPRSGDLSVYWYQQSLDQGLQFLIQYYNGEERAKGNILERFSAQQFPDLHSELNLSSLELGDSALYFCASSKSTGQAARYNEQFFGPGTRLTVL.